Shown below are 3 T cell receptor beta chains from a single sample sequenced in a study of response to subunit inactivated influenza vaccine. From the RT-PCR reads, TCRdb called clonotypes with MiXCR, one entry per CDR3 protein. Seen here are roughly 570,000 distinct CDR3 sequences, approximately 14% observed once, and the top ten hold 11%. The source was PBMCs from blood, collected approximately 13 days after vaccination. These receptors were taken from a man aged 50-60 years who received an inactivated influenza vaccine.

The chain has TRBV29-1 and TRBJ2-1; TRBD2 matches at 7 bases. The CDR3 has 15 amino acids. CDR1 SQVTM and CDR2 ANQGSEA come from the germline V gene. The V and J ends lost 6 bases and 0 bases, in that order; junction bases with no gene match: 8. CDR3 loop: CSVDSGGSSYNEQFF. In nucleotides, the CDR3 is TGCAGCGTAGATAGCGGCGGGAGCTCCTACAATGAGCAGTTCTTC.

Here the CDR3 reads CASLEGGGNYEQYF. CDR3 in DNA: TGTGCCAGCCTAGAGGGCGGGGGAAACTACGAGCAGTACTTC. The chain uses TRBV2 and TRBJ2-7; 7 bases are shared with TRBD2. The trim removed 8 bases at V and 3 bases at J, leaving 10 bases unmatched. Germline V gene data show CDR1 as SNHLY and CDR2 as FYNNEI. The CDR3 consists of 14 residues.

This clonotype came up a few times. CDR3 sequence: CASRPTGVTGELFF. As DNA, the CDR3 is TGTGCCAGCAGACCGACAGGGGTCACCGGGGAGCTGTTTTTT. The chain uses TRBV7-3 and TRBJ2-2; the match to TRBD1 covers 8 bases. Losses at the gene ends were 6 bases for V and 4 bases for J; bases not matched to a gene: 4. Germline values: CDR1 SGHTA, CDR2 FQGTGA. CDR3 length: 14 residues.